This T cell receptor beta chain was recorded in a study of beta chain features in type 1 diabetes. General observations from the study: PCR might preferentially amplify shorter templates, equally in patients and controls.

Expressed TCRB transcripts got sequenced, as all isolated RNA was reverse transcribed. Only in-frame clones appear in the TCRdb table, and some are missing; sequencing was by immunoSEQ multiplex PCR. The sample includes some 500,000 clones, approximately 10% seen only once; the top ten take less than 0.06%. Germline CDR1 and CDR2: MDHEN and SYDVKM. This CDR3 spans 13 amino acids. V lost 6 bases to trimming and J lost 8 bases, with 16 bases between them. This clone was seen only a few times. Antigen: not known. The sequenced sample consisted of naive CD4+ T cells from blood. The sequence was collected from a woman aged 18-29 years in good health. The chain combines TRBV28 with TRBJ1-1; D perhaps matches TRBD1 (6 bases). CDR3 bases: TGTGCCAGCAGGACCCAAAGACAGGACGAAGCTTTCTTT. The encoded protein is CASRTQRQDEAFF.